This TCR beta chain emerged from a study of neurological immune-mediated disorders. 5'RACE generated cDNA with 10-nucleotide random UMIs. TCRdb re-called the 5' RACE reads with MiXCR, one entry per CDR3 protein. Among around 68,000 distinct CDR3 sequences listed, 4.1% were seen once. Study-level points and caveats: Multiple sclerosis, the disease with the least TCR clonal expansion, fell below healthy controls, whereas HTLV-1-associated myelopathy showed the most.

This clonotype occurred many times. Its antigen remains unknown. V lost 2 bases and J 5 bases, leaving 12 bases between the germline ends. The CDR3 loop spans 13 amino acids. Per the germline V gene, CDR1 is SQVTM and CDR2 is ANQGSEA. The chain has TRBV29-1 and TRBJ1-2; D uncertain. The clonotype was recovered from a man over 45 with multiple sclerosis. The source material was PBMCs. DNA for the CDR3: TGCAGCGTTGAAATGGGAGCCCCATATGGCTACACCTTC. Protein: CSVEMGAPYGYTF. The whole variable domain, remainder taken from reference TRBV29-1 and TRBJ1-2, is SAVISQKPSRDICQRGTSLTIQCQVDSQVTMMFWYRQQPGQSLTLIATANQGSEATYESGFVIDKFPISRPNLTFSTLTVSNMSPEDSSIYLCSVEMGAPYGYTFGSGTRLTVV.